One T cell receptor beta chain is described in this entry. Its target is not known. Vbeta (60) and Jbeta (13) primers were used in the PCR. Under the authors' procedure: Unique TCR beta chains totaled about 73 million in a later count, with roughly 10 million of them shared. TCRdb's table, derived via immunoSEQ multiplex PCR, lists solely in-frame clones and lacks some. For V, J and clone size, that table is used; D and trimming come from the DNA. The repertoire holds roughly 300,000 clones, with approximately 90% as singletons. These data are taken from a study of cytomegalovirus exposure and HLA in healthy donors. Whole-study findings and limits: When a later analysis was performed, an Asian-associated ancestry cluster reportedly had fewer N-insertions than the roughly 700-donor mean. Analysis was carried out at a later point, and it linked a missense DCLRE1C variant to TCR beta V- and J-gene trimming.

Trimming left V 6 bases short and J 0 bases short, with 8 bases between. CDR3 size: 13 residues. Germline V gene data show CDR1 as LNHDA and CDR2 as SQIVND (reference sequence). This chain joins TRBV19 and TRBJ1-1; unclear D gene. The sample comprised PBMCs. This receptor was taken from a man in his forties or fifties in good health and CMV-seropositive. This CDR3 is CASSPHMNTEAFF. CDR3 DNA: TGTGCCAGTAGCCCACACATGAACACTGAAGCTTTCTTT.